The rows below give T cell receptor beta chains drawn from one sample of a study of CD8 T cells in Susac syndrome. MiXCR, run by TCRdb on the immunoSEQ multiplex PCR reads, gives a single entry per CDR3 protein. The table has 71,000 or so distinct CDR3 sequences, about 92% seen once; the top ten hold about 0.14%. Sequenced sample: CD4+ T cells from PBMCs. These receptors were taken from a human donor with Susac syndrome. CDR3s include the opening cysteine and the closing phenylalanine or tryptophan. The D gene is left open where the match is weak. Rows may omit the clone size; those that give it use once, few, many or a size class.

J: TRBJ2-5
D: TRBD2
size: few
V: TRBV20-1
CDR3: CSAWTSEETQYF
DNA: TGCAGTGCTTGGACTAGCGAAGAGACCCAGTACTTC

J: TRBJ2-7
D: .
size: .
V: TRBV28
CDR3: CASSYPIERPVYEQYF
DNA: TGTGCCAGCAGTTACCCTATAGAAAGACCCGTCTACGAGCAGTACTTC

J: TRBJ2-2
D: .
size: .
V: TRBV10-3
CDR3: CAISEFQGNTGELFF
DNA: TGTGCCATCAGTGAGTTCCAGGGAAACACCGGGGAGCTGTTTTTT

J: TRBJ1-4
D: TRBD1
size: .
V: TRBV10-3
CDR3: CAISSGQSTEKLFF
DNA: TGTGCCATCAGCTCGGGACAGAGTACAGAAAAACTGTTTTTT

J: TRBJ2-5
D: TRBD1
size: .
V: TRBV27
CDR3: CASSRGTGRFQETQYF
DNA: TGTGCCAGCAGTCGGGGGACAGGACGATTCCAAGAGACCCAGTACTTC

J: TRBJ1-3
D: .
size: .
V: TRBV18
CDR3: CASSPVTGSGSIYF
DNA: TGTGCCAGCTCACCTGTTACAGGCAGTGGGTCCATATATTTT

J: TRBJ1-4
D: .
size: .
V: TRBV5-1
CDR3: CASSLARVSEKLFF
DNA: TGCGCCAGCAGCTTGGCCAGGGTGAGTGAAAAACTGTTTTTT

J: TRBJ1-1
D: .
size: .
V: TRBV7-2
CDR3: CASSLEIGQNTEAFF
DNA: TGTGCCAGCAGCTTAGAAATTGGGCAGAACACTGAAGCTTTCTTT

J: TRBJ2-3
D: .
size: .
V: TRBV4-3
CDR3: CASSQDPTVTDTQYF
DNA: TGCGCCAGCAGCCAAGATCCCACAGTCACAGATACGCAGTATTTT

J: TRBJ2-4
D: .
size: .
V: TRBV7-9
CDR3: CASSLVAKGHIQYF
DNA: TGTGCCAGCAGCTTGGTGGCCAAAGGGCACATTCAGTACTTC

J: TRBJ1-1
D: TRBD1
size: .
V: TRBV3-1
CDR3: CASSLNRGLNTEAFF
DNA: TGTGCCAGCAGCCTGAACAGGGGGTTGAACACTGAAGCTTTCTTT

J: TRBJ2-7
D: TRBD2
size: .
V: TRBV11-3
CDR3: CASSNSGGAYYEQYF
DNA: TGTGCCAGCAGCAATAGCGGGGGGGCCTATTACGAGCAGTACTTC

J: TRBJ2-6
D: .
size: once
V: TRBV4-3
CDR3: CASSQDRGTHSGANVLTF
DNA: TGCGCCAGCAGCCAAGATAGAGGGACACACTCTGGGGCCAACGTCCTGACTTTC

J: TRBJ1-1
D: .
size: .
V: TRBV7-2
CDR3: CASSFTQGRTEAFF
DNA: TGTGCCAGCAGCTTTACACAGGGTCGGACTGAAGCTTTCTTT

J: TRBJ2-1
D: .
size: .
V: TRBV6-5
CDR3: CASSSPGLRHEQFF
DNA: TGTGCCAGCAGTTCCCCGGGACTGCGCCATGAGCAGTTCTTC

J: TRBJ2-4
D: TRBD2
size: .
V: TRBV20-1
CDR3: CSARDSAPSGVTKNIQYF
DNA: TGCAGTGCTAGAGATTCGGCTCCCAGCGGGGTTACCAAAAACATTCAGTACTTC

J: TRBJ1-2
D: TRBD1
size: .
V: TRBV7-2
CDR3: CASSRQGYGYTF
DNA: TGTGCCAGCAGCCGACAGGGGTATGGCTACACCTTC

J: TRBJ1-1
D: .
size: once
V: TRBV11-1
CDR3: CASSLDRDLSEAFF
DNA: TGTGCCAGCAGCTTAGACAGGGACTTGTCTGAAGCTTTCTTT

J: TRBJ2-3
D: .
size: .
V: TRBV10-3
CDR3: CAISEYGGDTQYF
DNA: TGTGCCATCAGTGAATATGGGGGAGATACGCAGTATTTT

J: TRBJ2-3
D: TRBD1
size: .
V: TRBV2
CDR3: CASTRRTGSDTQYF
DNA: TGTGCCAGCACCCGGCGGACAGGGTCAGATACGCAGTATTTT

J: TRBJ2-1
D: .
size: .
V: TRBV28
CDR3: CASSFGGLNEQFF
DNA: TGTGCCAGCAGTTTCGGAGGTCTCAATGAGCAGTTCTTC

J: TRBJ2-2
D: .
size: .
V: TRBV18
CDR3: CASSPTGELFF
DNA: TGTGCCAGCTCACCGACCGGGGAGCTGTTTTTT

J: TRBJ2-1
D: TRBD2
size: .
V: TRBV7-3
CDR3: CASSPLGGHNEQFF
DNA: TGTGCCAGCAGCCCGTTGGGAGGGCACAATGAGCAGTTCTTC

J: TRBJ2-7
D: TRBD2
size: .
V: TRBV20-1
CDR3: CSAESGKSSYEQYF
DNA: TGCAGTGCTGAGAGCGGGAAAAGCTCCTACGAGCAGTACTTC

J: TRBJ1-1
D: .
size: .
V: TRBV2
CDR3: CASSESRVEAFF
DNA: TGTGCCAGCAGTGAGAGTAGAGTAGAAGCTTTCTTT

J: TRBJ2-2
D: .
size: .
V: TRBV6-1
CDR3: CASTPGQPNTGELFF
DNA: TGTGCCAGCACTCCGGGACAACCGAACACCGGGGAGCTGTTTTTT

J: TRBJ2-1
D: .
size: .
V: TRBV7-9
CDR3: CASSLTQSSYNEQFF
DNA: TGTGCCAGCAGCTTAACGCAGAGCTCCTACAATGAGCAGTTCTTC

J: TRBJ2-2
D: .
size: .
V: TRBV19
CDR3: CASSTPGQGELFF
DNA: TGTGCCAGTAGTACTCCCGGACAGGGGGAGCTGTTTTTT

J: TRBJ2-1
D: .
size: .
V: TRBV18
CDR3: CASSLTGVPHNEQFF
DNA: TGTGCCAGCTCACTTACTGGGGTCCCCCATAATGAGCAGTTCTTC

J: TRBJ1-5
D: .
size: .
V: TRBV28
CDR3: CASSLSIGSNQPQHF
DNA: TGTGCCAGCAGTTTATCGATAGGGAGCAATCAGCCCCAGCATTTT

J: TRBJ1-1
D: TRBD1
size: .
V: TRBV20-1
CDR3: CGEGQGADTEAFF
DNA: TGCGGAGAGGGACAGGGGGCCGACACTGAAGCTTTCTTT

J: TRBJ2-7
D: TRBD1
size: once
V: TRBV10-3
CDR3: CAISPDRDHEQYF
DNA: TGTGCCATCAGCCCAGACAGGGACCACGAGCAGTACTTC

J: TRBJ2-3
D: .
size: .
V: TRBV5-1
CDR3: CASSLDPRAADTQYF
DNA: TGCGCCAGCAGCTTGGACCCGAGGGCGGCAGATACGCAGTATTTT

J: TRBJ2-6
D: .
size: once
V: TRBV20-1
CDR3: CSARDTASLVLTF
DNA: TGCAGTGCTAGAGATACGGCCAGCCTCGTCCTGACTTTC

J: TRBJ1-5
D: TRBD1
size: once
V: TRBV2
CDR3: CASREQGTGNQPQHF
DNA: TGTGCCAGCAGGGAACAGGGGACGGGCAATCAGCCCCAGCATTTT

J: TRBJ2-7
D: TRBD1
size: once
V: TRBV9
CDR3: CASSVGGQGLYEQYF
DNA: TGTGCCAGCAGCGTAGGGGGACAGGGACTCTACGAGCAGTACTTC

J: TRBJ2-6
D: .
size: .
V: TRBV27
CDR3: CASSLSSAATLSGANVLTF
DNA: TGTGCCAGCAGTTTATCGTCGGCAGCGACCCTCTCTGGGGCCAACGTCCTGACTTTC

J: TRBJ2-7
D: .
size: .
V: TRBV5-8
CDR3: CASSLWGAYEQYF
DNA: TGTGCCAGCAGCTTGTGGGGGGCCTACGAGCAGTACTTC

J: TRBJ1-5
D: .
size: .
V: TRBV27
CDR3: CASSFVPRTNHQPQHF
DNA: TGTGCCAGCAGTTTTGTCCCGAGGACCAACCATCAGCCCCAGCATTTT

J: TRBJ2-2
D: .
size: .
V: TRBV6-5
CDR3: CASRPLAPATGELFF
DNA: TGTGCCAGCAGGCCACTGGCTCCAGCCACCGGGGAGCTGTTTTTT

J: TRBJ1-5
D: .
size: .
V: TRBV28
CDR3: CASSLWQDNQPQHF
DNA: TGTGCCAGCAGTTTATGGCAGGACAATCAGCCCCAGCATTTT